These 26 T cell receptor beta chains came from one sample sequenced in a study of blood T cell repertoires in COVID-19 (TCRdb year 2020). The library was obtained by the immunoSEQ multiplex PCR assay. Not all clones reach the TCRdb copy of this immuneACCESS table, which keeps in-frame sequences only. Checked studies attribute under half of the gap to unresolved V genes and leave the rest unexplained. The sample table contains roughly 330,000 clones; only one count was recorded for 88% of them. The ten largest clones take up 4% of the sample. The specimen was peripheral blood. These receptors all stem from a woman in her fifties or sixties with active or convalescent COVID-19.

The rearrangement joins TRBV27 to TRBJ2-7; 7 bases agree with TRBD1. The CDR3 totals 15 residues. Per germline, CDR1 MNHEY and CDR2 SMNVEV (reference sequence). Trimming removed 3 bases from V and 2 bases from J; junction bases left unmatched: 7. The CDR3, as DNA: TGTGCCAGCAGTTTGCGGCAGGGGGTACCCTACGAGCAGTACTTC. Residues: CASSLRQGVPYEQYF.

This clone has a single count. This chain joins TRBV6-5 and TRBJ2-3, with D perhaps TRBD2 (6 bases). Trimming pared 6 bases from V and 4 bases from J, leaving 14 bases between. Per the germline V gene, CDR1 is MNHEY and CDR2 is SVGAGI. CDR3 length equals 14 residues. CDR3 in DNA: TGTGCCAGCAGCAACCGGGGGTTGGCAGATACGCAGTATTTT. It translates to CASSNRGLADTQYF.

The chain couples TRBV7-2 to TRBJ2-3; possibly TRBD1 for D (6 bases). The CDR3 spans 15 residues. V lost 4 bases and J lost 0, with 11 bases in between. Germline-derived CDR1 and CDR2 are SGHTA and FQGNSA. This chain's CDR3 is CASSSRTASTDTQYF. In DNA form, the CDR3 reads TGTGCCAGCAGCTCCAGGACAGCGAGCACAGATACGCAGTATTTT.

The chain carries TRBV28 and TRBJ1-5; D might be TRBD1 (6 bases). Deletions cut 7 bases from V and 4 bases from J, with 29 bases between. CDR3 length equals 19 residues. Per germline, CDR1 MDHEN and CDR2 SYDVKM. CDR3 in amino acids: CASTLLGGAAYSRNQPQHF. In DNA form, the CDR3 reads TGTGCCAGCACCCTGTTGGGGGGGGCCGCATATAGCAGGAATCAGCCCCAGCATTTT.

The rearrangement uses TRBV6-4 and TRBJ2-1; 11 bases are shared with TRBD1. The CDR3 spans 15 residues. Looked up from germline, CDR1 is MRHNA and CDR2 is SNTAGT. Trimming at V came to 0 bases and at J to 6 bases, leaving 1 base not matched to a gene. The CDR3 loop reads CASSDSGTGGNEQFF. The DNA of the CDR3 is TGTGCCAGCAGTGACTCAGGGACAGGGGGCAATGAGCAGTTCTTC.

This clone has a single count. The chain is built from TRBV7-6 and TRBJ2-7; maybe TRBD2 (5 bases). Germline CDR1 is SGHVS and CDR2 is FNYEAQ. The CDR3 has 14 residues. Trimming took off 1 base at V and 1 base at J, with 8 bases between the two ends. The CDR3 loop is CASSLGERSYEQYF. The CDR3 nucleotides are TGTGCCAGCAGCTTAGGGGAGAGATCCTACGAGCAGTACTTC.

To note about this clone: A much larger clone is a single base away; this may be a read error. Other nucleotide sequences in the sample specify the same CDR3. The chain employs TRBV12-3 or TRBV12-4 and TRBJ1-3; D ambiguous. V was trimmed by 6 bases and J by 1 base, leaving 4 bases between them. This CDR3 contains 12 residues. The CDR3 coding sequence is TGTGCCAGCAGCCCTTCTGGAAACACCATATATTTT. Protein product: CASSPSGNTIYF.

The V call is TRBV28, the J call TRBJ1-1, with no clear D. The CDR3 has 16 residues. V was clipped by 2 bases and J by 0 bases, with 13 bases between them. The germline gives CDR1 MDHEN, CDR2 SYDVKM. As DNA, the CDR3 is TGTGCCAGCAGTTTAATCTTCGACAACATGAACACTGAAGCTTTCTTT. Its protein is CASSLIFDNMNTEAFF.

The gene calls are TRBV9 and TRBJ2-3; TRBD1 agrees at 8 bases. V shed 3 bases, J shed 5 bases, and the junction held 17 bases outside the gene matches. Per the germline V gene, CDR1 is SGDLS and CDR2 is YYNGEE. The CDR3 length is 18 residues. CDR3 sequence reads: CASSGSTGGGLRGDTQYF. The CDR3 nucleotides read TGTGCCAGCAGCGGGTCAACAGGGGGTGGCCTTCGTGGAGATACGCAGTATTTT. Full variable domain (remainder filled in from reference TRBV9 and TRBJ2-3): DSGVTQTPKHLITATGQRVTLRCSPRSGDLSVYWYQQSLDQGLQFLIQYYNGEERAKGNILERFSAQQFPDLHSELNLSSLELGDSALYFCASSGSTGGGLRGDTQYFGPGTRLTVL.

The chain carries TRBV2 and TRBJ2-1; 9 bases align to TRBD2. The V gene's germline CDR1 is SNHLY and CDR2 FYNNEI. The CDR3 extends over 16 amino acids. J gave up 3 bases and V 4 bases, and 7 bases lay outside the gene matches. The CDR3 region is CASSGQAGGRYNEQFF. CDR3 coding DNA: TGTGCCAGCAGTGGCCAAGCGGGAGGTCGCTACAATGAGCAGTTCTTC. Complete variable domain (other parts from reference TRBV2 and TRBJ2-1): EPEVTQTPSHQVTQMGQEVILRCVPISNHLYFYWYRQILGQKVEFLVSFYNNEISEKSEIFDDQFSVERPDGSNFTLKIRSTKLEDSAMYFCASSGQAGGRYNEQFFGPGTRLTVL.

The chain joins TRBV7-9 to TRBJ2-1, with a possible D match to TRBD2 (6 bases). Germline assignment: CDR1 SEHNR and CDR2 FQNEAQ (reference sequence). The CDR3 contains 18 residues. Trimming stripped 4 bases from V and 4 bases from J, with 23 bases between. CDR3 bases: TGTGCCAGCAGCTGGCCCCTTAGCGGCAGCCTCCCATACAATGAGCAGTTCTTC. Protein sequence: CASSWPLSGSLPYNEQFF.

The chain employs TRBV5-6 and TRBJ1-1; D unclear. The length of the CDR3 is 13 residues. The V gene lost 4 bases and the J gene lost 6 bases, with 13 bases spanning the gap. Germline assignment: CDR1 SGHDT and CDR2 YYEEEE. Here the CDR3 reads CASSPVRTAEAFF. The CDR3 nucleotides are TGTGCCAGCAGCCCAGTACGAACCGCTGAAGCTTTCTTT.

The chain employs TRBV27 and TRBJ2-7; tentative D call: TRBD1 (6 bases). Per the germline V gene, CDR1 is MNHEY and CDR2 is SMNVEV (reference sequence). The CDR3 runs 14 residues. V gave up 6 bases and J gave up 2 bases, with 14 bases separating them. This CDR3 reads CASSRDTDTYEQYF. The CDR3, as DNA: TGTGCCAGCAGCCGGGACACAGATACCTACGAGCAGTACTTC.

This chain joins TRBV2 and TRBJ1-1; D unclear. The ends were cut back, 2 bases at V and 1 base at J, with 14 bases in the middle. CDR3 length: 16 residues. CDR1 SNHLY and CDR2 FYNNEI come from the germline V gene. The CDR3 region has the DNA TGTGCCAGCAGTGAAATCTTGACACAAAGGAACACTGAAGCTTTCTTT. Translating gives CASSEILTQRNTEAFF.

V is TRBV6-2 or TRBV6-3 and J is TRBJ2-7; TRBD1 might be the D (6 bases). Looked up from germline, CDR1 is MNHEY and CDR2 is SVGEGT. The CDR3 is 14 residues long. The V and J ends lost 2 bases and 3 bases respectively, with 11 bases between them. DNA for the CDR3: TGTGCCAGCAGTTACGGGGACAAAAACTACGAGCAGTACTTC. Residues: CASSYGDKNYEQYF.

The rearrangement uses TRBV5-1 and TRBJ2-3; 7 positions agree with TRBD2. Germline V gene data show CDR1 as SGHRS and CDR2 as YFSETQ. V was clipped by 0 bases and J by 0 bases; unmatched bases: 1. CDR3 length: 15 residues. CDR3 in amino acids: CASSLERGSTDTQYF. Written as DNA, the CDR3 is TGCGCCAGCAGCTTGGAGCGGGGCAGCACAGATACGCAGTATTTT.

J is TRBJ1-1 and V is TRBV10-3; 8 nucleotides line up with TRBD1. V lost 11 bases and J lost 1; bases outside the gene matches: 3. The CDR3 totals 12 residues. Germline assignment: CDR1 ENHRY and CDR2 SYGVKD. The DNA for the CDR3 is TGTGCCTCCGGACAGGGGAACACTGAAGCTTTCTTT. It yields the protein CASGQGNTEAFF.

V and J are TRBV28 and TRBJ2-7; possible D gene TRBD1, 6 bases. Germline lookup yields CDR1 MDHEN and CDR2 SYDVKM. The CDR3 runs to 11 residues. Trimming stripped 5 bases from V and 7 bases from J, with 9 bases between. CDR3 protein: CASSPGQEQYF. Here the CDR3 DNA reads TGTGCCAGCAGTCCGGGACAAGAGCAGTACTTC.

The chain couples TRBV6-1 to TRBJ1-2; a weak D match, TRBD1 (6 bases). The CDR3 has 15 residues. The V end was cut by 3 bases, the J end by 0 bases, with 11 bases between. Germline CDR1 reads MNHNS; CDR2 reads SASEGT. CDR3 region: CASSEGQVPNYGYTF. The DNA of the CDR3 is TGTGCCAGCAGTGAGGGACAAGTCCCTAACTATGGCTACACCTTC.

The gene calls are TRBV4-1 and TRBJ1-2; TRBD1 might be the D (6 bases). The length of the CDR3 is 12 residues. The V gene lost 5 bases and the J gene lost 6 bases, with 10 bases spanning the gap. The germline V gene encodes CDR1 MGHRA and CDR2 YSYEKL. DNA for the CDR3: TGCGCCAGCAGCTCAGGGGTTGATGGCTACACCTTC. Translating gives CASSSGVDGYTF.

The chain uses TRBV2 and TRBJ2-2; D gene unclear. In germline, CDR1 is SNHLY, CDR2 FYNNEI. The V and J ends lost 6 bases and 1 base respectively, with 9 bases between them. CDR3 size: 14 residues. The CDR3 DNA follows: TGTGCCAGCAGAGACTGGATGAACACCGGGGAGCTGTTTTTT. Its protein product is CASRDWMNTGELFF.

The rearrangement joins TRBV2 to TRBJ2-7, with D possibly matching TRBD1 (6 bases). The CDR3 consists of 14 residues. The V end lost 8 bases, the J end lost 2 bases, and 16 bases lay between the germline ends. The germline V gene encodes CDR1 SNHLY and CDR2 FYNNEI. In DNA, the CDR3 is TGTGCCAGCTCTTGGGGGCTACTAACCTACGAGCAGTACTTC. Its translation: CASSWGLLTYEQYF.

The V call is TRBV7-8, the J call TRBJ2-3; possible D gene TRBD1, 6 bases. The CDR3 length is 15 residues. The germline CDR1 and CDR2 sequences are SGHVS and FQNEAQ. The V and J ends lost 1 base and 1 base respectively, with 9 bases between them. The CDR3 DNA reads TGTGCCAGCAGCTTAGGTTCAGGGGGCACAGATACGCAGTATTTT. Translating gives CASSLGSGGTDTQYF. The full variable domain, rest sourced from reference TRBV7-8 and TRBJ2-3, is GAGVSQSPRYKVAKRGQDVALRCDPISGHVSLFWYQQALGQGPEFLTYFQNEAQLDKSGLPSDRFFAERPEGSVSTLKIQRTQQEDSAVYLCASSLGSGGTDTQYFGPGTRLTVL.

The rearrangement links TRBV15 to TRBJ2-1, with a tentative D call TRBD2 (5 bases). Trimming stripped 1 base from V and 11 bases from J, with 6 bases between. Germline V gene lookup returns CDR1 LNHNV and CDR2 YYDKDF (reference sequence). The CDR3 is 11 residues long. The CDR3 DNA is TGTGCCACCAGCAGAGGGGAGAAGCAGTTCTTC. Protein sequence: CATSRGEKQFF.

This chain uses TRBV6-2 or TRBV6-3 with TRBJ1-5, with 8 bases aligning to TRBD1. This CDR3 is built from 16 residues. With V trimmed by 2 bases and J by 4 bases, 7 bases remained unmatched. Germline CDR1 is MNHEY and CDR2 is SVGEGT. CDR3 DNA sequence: TGTGCCAGCAGTTACCTACCAGGGGGCGCGAATCAGCCCCAGCATTTT. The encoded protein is CASSYLPGGANQPQHF.

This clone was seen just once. Here the CDR3 DNA reads TGTGCCAGCAGCCAGGACAGAGAGACCCAGTACTTC. It codes for CASSQDRETQYF. The rearrangement joins TRBV11-1 to TRBJ2-5; TRBD1 is a possible D gene (6 bases). The germline V gene has CDR1 SGHAT and CDR2 FQDESV (reference sequence). The length of the CDR3 is 12 residues. The V end lost 5 bases, the J end lost 4 bases, and 8 bases lay between the germline ends.